The 5 T cell receptor beta chains below were found in one sample sequenced in a study of T cell repertoires in cytomegalovirus infection. TCRdb analysed the reads with MiXCR anew, one entry per CDR3 protein. The data show hundreds of thousands of distinct CDR3 sequences, with 24% seen just once and around 7.6% held by the top ten. Sequenced sample: CD8+ T cells from PBMCs. The receptors originated from a human donor in good health (CMV status not recorded). Some clones in this sample may be carry-over from other donors' samples.

This clonotype was found many times. This rearrangement joins TRBV28 to TRBJ1-5; 9 positions agree with TRBD1. The trim removed 3 bases at V and 5 bases at J, leaving 5 bases unmatched. Germline V gene data show CDR1 as MDHEN and CDR2 as SYDVKM. CDR3 length equals 15 residues. The CDR3 is CASSFGTGLYQPQHF. CDR3 coding DNA: TGTGCCAGCAGTTTCGGGACAGGGCTCTATCAGCCCCAGCATTTT.

The chain combines TRBV29-1 with TRBJ1-5; D gene uncertain. From germline, CDR1 is SQVTM and CDR2 ANQGSEA. Trimming removed 6 bases from V and 0 bases from J, with 6 bases in between. This CDR3 comprises 12 residues. CDR3 coding DNA: TGCAGCGTCGCTAATAGCAATCAGCCCCAGCATTTT. It codes for CSVANSNQPQHF.

The chain joins TRBV6-4 to TRBJ2-1; tentative D call: TRBD2 (5 bases). The CDR3 extends over 15 amino acids. Germline V lookup: CDR1 MRHNA, CDR2 SNTAGT. V was clipped by 3 bases and J by 0 bases, with 9 bases between them. The CDR3 spells CASSEWESSYNEQFF. Here the CDR3 DNA reads TGTGCCAGCAGTGAGTGGGAGAGCTCCTACAATGAGCAGTTCTTC.

V and J are TRBV6-5 and TRBJ1-4, with D perhaps matching TRBD1 (5 bases). The germline gives CDR1 MNHEY, CDR2 SVGAGI. The CDR3 contains 15 residues. V lost 0 bases, J lost 10 bases, and 15 bases lay in between. The CDR3 nucleotides read TGTGCCAGCAGTTACTCCGACAGAGTAGGAGGAAAACTGTTTTTT. Amino acids: CASSYSDRVGGKLFF.

This clonotype was recorded a few times. The V gene is TRBV4-1, the J gene TRBJ2-5; D gene unclear. The length of the CDR3 is 14 residues. In germline, CDR1 is MGHRA, CDR2 YSYEKL. V was trimmed by 0 bases and J by 1 base, leaving 6 bases between them. Here the CDR3 reads CASSQDWAQETQYF. Written as DNA, the CDR3 is TGCGCCAGCAGCCAAGATTGGGCCCAAGAGACCCAGTACTTC.